Shown below are 14 T cell receptor beta chains from a single sample sequenced in a study of shared clonotypes between healthy human individuals. Naivety among CD8 cells was defined by CD45RO negativity and positive CCR7 selection, thereby excluding terminally differentiated effector memory CD45RA+ cells. Profiling relied on immunoSEQ multiplex PCR, and the TCRdb table lists in-frame clones only, not all of them. The data contain over 2,000,000 clones, around 95% of them seen just once; the ten biggest clones take up less than 2%. What was sequenced was naive CD8+ T cells from PBMCs. These receptors originate from a man younger than 35 in good health. Some clones in this sample may be carry-over from other donors' samples.

The sample holds one count of this clone. The chain carries TRBV5-6 and TRBJ2-4, with 7 nucleotides matching TRBD2. The CDR3 sequence is 14 residues long. J lost 6 bases, V lost 0 bases, and 3 bases had no gene match. The V gene's germline CDR1 is SGHDT and CDR2 YYEEEE. This CDR3 reads CASSLGGSLNIQYF. In DNA form, the CDR3 reads TGTGCCAGCAGCTTGGGCGGGAGCCTAAACATTCAGTACTTC.

As DNA, the CDR3 is TGTGCCAGCAGCGTATTGGGGGGAGACGTGTACCAAGAGACCCAGTACTTC. Encoded protein: CASSVLGGDVYQETQYF. V gene TRBV9 combines with J gene TRBJ2-5; D possibly corresponds to TRBD2 (6 bases). CDR1 and CDR2 from the germline V gene are SGDLS and YYNGEE. The CDR3 spans 17 residues. Trimming removed 1 base at V and 0 bases at J, with 16 bases between.

The chain employs TRBV5-1 and TRBJ2-3; D is unresolved. This CDR3 region has 16 residues. Germline V gene data show CDR1 as SGHRS and CDR2 as YFSETQ. V gave up 0 bases and J gave up 6 bases, with 17 bases separating them. CDR3 in amino acids: CASSLGQANPTDTQYF. CDR3 DNA: TGCGCCAGCAGCTTGGGGCAGGCCAACCCCACGGATACGCAGTATTTT.

This chain connects TRBV5-6 to TRBJ1-2, with D unresolved. CDR1 and CDR2 (germline): SGHDT, YYEEEE. The V and J ends lost 2 bases and 4 bases respectively, with 15 bases between them. The CDR3 spans 15 residues. CDR3 sequence reads: CASSFSPRTTYGYTF. The CDR3 DNA reads TGTGCCAGCAGCTTCAGCCCCAGAACCACCTATGGCTACACCTTC.

V usage is TRBV7-3 and J usage is TRBJ2-7, with D perhaps matching TRBD1 or TRBD2 (6 bases each). Germline values: CDR1 SGHTA, CDR2 FQGTGA. V shed 4 bases and J shed 5 bases, with 15 bases lying between them. The CDR3 is 14 amino acids. This CDR3 reads CASSSTGGVNEQYF. DNA of the CDR3: TGTGCCAGCAGCTCCACCGGGGGCGTCAACGAGCAGTACTTC.

Details on this clone: In the same sample, other DNA sequences code for this CDR3. V is TRBV5-4 and J is TRBJ1-1; possible D gene TRBD1, 5 bases. The CDR3 has 14 residues. V dropped 0 bases and J dropped 3 bases, with 9 bases sitting between them. The germline CDR1 and CDR2 sequences are SGHNT and YYREEE (reference sequence). CDR3 sequence: CASSLVGGDTEAFF. Written as DNA, the CDR3 is TGTGCCAGCAGCTTGGTCGGGGGGGACACTGAAGCTTTCTTT.

J is TRBJ2-2 and V is TRBV19; the D gene is possibly TRBD2 (5 bases). The CDR3 runs to 12 residues. Per the germline V gene, CDR1 is LNHDA and CDR2 is SQIVND (reference sequence). V was shortened by 8 bases and J by 8 bases, with 12 bases between the two germline ends. CDR3 nucleotide sequence: TGTGCCAGTGCCTGGCGGGCTGGGGAGCTGTTTTTT. This encodes CASAWRAGELFF.

This chain connects TRBV6-5 to TRBJ2-7; possibly TRBD1 or TRBD2 for D (5 bases each). V lost 0 bases to trimming and J lost 0 bases, with 9 bases between them. This CDR3 has 15 residues. Germline assignment: CDR1 MNHEY and CDR2 SVGAGI. The CDR3 DNA reads TGTGCCAGCAGTTACTCGCAGGGACGCTCCTACGAGCAGTACTTC. Its translation: CASSYSQGRSYEQYF.

The sample holds one count of this clone. The chain carries TRBV21-1 and TRBJ2-7; the DNA was not used to check the table's D call, TRBD2. TRBV21-1 has pseudogene status. This CDR3 has 14 amino acids. CDR3 protein: CASSNPEASYEQYF. In DNA, the CDR3 is TGTGCCAGCAGCAACCCGGAGGCCTCCTACGAGCAGTACTTC.

The chain couples TRBV5-4 to TRBJ1-2; unclear D gene. Germline CDR1 is SGHNT and CDR2 is YYREEE (reference sequence). V lost 4 bases and J 3 bases, leaving 16 bases between the germline ends. The CDR3 covers 15 residues. The CDR3 spells CASSTSFTGDYGYTF. As DNA, the CDR3 is TGTGCCAGCAGCACATCCTTCACCGGGGACTATGGCTACACCTTC.

This clone was recorded once. Here the CDR3 DNA reads TGTGCCAGCAGCTCCGTTGGGGGCGGCACTGAAGCTTTCTTT. As protein: CASSSVGGGTEAFF. V and J are TRBV7-3 and TRBJ1-1; tentative D call: TRBD1 (6 bases). The germline CDR1 and CDR2 sequences are SGHTA and FQGTGA. V gave up 4 bases and J gave up 4 bases, with 13 bases separating them. The CDR3 sequence is 14 residues long.

The rearrangement joins TRBV10-2 to TRBJ2-7; 8 positions match TRBD1. Losses at the gene ends were 6 bases for V and 5 bases for J; bases not matched to a gene: 9. CDR1 and CDR2 from the germline V gene are WSHSY and SAAADI. The CDR3 runs 14 residues. The CDR3 bases are TGCGCCAGCAGGAGTCTGGACAGGGCCAACGAGCAGTACTTC. Translated: CASRSLDRANEQYF.

The CDR3 region is CASSSEGPGGNEQFF. The CDR3 nucleotides read TGCGCCAGCAGCAGCGAGGGACCCGGCGGCAATGAGCAGTTCTTC. The chain joins TRBV5-1 to TRBJ2-1; perhaps D is TRBD1 or TRBD2 (5 bases each). CDR1 is SGHRS, CDR2 YFSETQ, per germline. The CDR3 runs 15 residues. Trimming shortened V by 4 bases and J by 6 bases, and 17 bases separated the two germline ends.

This sequence joins TRBV18 and TRBJ2-7; TRBD2 might be the D (6 bases). The CDR3 runs to 17 residues. Germline lookup yields CDR1 KGHSH and CDR2 LQKENI. V shed 6 bases and J shed 2 bases, with 23 bases lying between them. The CDR3 bases are TGTGCCAGCTCCCGACGCGCCGGGGCGGAGGGGCCCTACGAGCAGTACTTC. Translating gives CASSRRAGAEGPYEQYF.